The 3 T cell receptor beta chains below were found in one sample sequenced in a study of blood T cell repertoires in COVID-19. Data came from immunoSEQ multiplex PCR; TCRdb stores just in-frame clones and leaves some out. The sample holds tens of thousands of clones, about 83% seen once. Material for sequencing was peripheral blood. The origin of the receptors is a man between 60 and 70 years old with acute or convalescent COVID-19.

CDR3 residues: CASSPDAGRSYEQYF. The CDR3 DNA sequence: TGTGCCAGCTCCCCCGACGCAGGGCGCTCCTACGAGCAGTACTTC. This chain joins TRBV18 and TRBJ2-7; a weak D match, TRBD1 (5 bases). Germline V lookup: CDR1 KGHSH, CDR2 LQKENI. V was shortened by 6 bases and J by 0 bases, with 15 bases between the two germline ends. This CDR3 comprises 15 residues.

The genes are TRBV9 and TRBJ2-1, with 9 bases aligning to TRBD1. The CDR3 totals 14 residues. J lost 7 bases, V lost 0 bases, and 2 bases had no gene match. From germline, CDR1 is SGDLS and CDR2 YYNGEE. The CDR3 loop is CASSVGGTGNEQFF. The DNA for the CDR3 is TGTGCCAGCAGCGTAGGGGGGACAGGGAATGAGCAGTTCTTC.

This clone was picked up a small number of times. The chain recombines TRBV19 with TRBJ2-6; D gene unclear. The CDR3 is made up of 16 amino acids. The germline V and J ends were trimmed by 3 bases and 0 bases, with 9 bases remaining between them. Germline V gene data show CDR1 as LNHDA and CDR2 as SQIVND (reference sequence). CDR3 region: CASSIQAGSGANVLTF. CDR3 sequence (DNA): TGTGCCAGTAGTATCCAGGCCGGCTCTGGGGCCAACGTCCTGACTTTC. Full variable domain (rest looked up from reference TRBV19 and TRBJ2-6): DGGITQSPKYLFRKEGQNVTLSCEQNLNHDAMYWYRQDPGQGLRLIYYSQIVNDFQKGDIAEGYSVSREKKESFPLTVTSAQKNPTAFYLCASSIQAGSGANVLTFGAGSRLTVL.